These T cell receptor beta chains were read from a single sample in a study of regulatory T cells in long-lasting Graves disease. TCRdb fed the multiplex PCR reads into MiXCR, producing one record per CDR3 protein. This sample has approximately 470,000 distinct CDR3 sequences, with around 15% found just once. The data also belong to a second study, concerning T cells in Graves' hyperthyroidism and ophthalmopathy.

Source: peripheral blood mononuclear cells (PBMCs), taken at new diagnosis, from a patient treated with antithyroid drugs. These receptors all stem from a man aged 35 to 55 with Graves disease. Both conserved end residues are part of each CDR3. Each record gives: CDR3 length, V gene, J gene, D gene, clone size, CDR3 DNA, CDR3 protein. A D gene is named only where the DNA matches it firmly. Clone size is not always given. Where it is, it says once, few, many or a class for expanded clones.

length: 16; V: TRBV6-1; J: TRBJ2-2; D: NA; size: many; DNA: TGTGCCAGCAGTGAAAGAGCCGTCGCGAACACCGGGGAGCTGTTTTTT; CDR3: CASSERAVANTGELFF
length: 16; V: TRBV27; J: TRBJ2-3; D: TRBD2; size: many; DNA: TGTGCCAGCTGCGCCGAAGGGACTAGAGTGTTAGATACGCAGTATTTT; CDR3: CASCAEGTRVLDTQYF
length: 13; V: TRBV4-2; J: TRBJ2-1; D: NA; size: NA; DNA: TGTGCCAGCAGCCAACTTCTCGCTGTCGAGCAGTTCTTC; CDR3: CASSQLLAVEQFF
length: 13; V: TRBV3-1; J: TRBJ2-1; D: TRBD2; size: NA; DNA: TGTGCCAGCAGGCGACTAGCGGAGGGTGAGCAGTTCTTC; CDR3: CASRRLAEGEQFF
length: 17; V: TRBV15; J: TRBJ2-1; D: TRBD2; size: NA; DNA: TGTGCCACCAGCCGGGATTTAGGAGCGGGAGCCACCAATGAGCAGTTCTTC; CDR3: CATSRDLGAGATNEQFF
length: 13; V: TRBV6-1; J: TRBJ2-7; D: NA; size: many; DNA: TGTGCCAGCAGTGAGAGGGAATACTACGAGCAGTACTTC; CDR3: CASSEREYYEQYF
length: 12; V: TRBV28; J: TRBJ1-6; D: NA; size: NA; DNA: TGTGCCAGCAGTTTATGGAATTCACCCCTCCACTTT; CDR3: CASSLWNSPLHF
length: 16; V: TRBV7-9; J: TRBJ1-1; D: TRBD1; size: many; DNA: TGTGCCAGCAGCTTATGGCGACAGGGGGCGGCGACTGAAGCTTTCTTT; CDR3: CASSLWRQGAATEAFF
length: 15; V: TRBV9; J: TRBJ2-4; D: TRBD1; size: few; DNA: TGTGCCAGCAGCGTTTCACCAGGGGGAAAAAACATTCAGTACTTC; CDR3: CASSVSPGGKNIQYF
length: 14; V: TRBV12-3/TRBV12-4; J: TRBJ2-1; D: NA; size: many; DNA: TGTGCCAGCAGCCCATTCGGGCCGATCAATGAGCAGTTCTTC; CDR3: CASSPFGPINEQFF
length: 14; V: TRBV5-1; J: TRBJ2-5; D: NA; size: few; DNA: TGCGCCAGCACCCCGGGTGCGGTCCAAGAGACCCAGTACTTC; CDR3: CASTPGAVQETQYF
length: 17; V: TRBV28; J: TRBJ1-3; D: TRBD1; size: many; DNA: TGTGCCAGCAGTTTTAACAGGGGTCAAGGCCGAGTAAACACCATATATTTT; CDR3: CASSFNRGQGRVNTIYF
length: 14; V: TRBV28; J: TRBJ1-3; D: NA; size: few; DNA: TGTGCCAGCACCCTCACGAGCTCTGGAACCACCATATATTTT; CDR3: CASTLTSSGTTIYF
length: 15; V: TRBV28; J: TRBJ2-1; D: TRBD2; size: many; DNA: TGTGCCAGCAGCCTGAGCGGGATACCTAACAATGAGCAGTTCTTC; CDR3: CASSLSGIPNNEQFF
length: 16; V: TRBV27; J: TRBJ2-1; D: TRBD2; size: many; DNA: TGTGCCAGCAGTTTTGATGGTGTAGCGGGATTCACTGAGCAGTTCTTC; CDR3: CASSFDGVAGFTEQFF
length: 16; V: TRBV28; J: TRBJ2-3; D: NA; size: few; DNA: TGTGCCAGCAGTTTATCACTCGGGGCGGCCTTGAATACGCAGTATTTT; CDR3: CASSLSLGAALNTQYF
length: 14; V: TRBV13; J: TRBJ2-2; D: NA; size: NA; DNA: TGTGCCAGCAGCCGATTATACGAGGGCGGGGAGCTGTTTTTT; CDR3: CASSRLYEGGELFF
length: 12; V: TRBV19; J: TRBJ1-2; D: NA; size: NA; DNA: TGTGCCAGTAGTATCCGCGACTATGGCTACACCTTC; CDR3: CASSIRDYGYTF
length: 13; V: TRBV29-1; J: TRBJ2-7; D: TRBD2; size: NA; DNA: TGCAGCGTGGGGACTAGGCGGGCTTACGAGCAGTACTTC; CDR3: CSVGTRRAYEQYF
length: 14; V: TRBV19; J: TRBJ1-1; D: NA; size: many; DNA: TGTGCCAGTAGTATATCACAGGTACGGGCGGAAGCTTTCTTT; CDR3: CASSISQVRAEAFF
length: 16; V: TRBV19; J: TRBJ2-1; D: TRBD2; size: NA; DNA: TGTGCCAGTAGTCCGCGTGCGGGAGGCGGGTACAATGAGCAGTTCTTC; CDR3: CASSPRAGGGYNEQFF
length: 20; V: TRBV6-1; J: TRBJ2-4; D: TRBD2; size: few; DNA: TGTGCCAGCAGTCCCCAAGTAGCGGGCCCATTGCTGCTAGCCAAAAACATTCAGTACTTC; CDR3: CASSPQVAGPLLLAKNIQYF
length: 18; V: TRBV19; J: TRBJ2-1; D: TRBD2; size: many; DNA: TGTGCCAGTTCCAAGGGACTAGCGGGAGGGCTCGCCTACAATGAGCAGTTCTTC; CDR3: CASSKGLAGGLAYNEQFF
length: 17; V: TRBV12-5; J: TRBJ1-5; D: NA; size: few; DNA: TGTGCTAGTGGTTTGGCGGTAGGCCTCTCGGGCAATCAGCCCCAGCATTTT; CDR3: CASGLAVGLSGNQPQHF
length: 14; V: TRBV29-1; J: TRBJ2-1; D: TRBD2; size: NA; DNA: TGCAGCGTTGACGCGAGCGGGGCCTACAATGAGCAGTTCTTC; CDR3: CSVDASGAYNEQFF
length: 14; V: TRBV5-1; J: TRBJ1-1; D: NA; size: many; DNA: TGCGCCAGCAGCGAGAGGACAGTGAACACTGAAGCTTTCTTT; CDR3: CASSERTVNTEAFF
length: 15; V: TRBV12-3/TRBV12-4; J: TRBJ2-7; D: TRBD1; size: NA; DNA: TGTGCCAGCAGACCCGACAGGGTGAGCTCCTACGAGCAGTACTTC; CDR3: CASRPDRVSSYEQYF
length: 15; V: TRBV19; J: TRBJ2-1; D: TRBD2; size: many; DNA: TGTGCCAGCAACGGGTGGACTAGCGGGAGGTATGAGCAGTTCTTC; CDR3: CASNGWTSGRYEQFF
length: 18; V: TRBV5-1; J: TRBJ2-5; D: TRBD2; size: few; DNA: TGCGCCAGCAGCTTGGGAGCTAGCGGGAGATCTGTCGTAGAGACCCAGTACTTC; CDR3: CASSLGASGRSVVETQYF
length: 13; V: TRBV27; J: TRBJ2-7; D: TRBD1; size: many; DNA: TGTGCCAGCAGTTCTTGGACAGGGGTTGAGCAGTACTTC; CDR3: CASSSWTGVEQYF
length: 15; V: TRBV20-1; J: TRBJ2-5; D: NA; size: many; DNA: TGCAGTGCTAGAGTCTACGGGGCGTACCAAGAGACCCAGTACTTC; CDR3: CSARVYGAYQETQYF
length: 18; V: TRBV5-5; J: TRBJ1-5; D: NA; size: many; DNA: TGTGCCAGCAGCTTGTCTGTCGTATCCAGGCGGGACAATCAGCCCCAGCATTTT; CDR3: CASSLSVVSRRDNQPQHF
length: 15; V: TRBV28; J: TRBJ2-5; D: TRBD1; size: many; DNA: TGTGCCAGCAGACCTTCGACAGGGGCCGGGAAGACCCAGTACTTC; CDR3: CASRPSTGAGKTQYF
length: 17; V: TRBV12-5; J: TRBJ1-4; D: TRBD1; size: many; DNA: TGTGCTAGTGGTTTGGTACTCGGACAGGCCCTTAATGAAAAACTGTTTTTT; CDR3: CASGLVLGQALNEKLFF
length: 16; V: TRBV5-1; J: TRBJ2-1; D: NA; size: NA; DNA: TGCGCCAGCAGCTTGATTAGTTTTGGGTCCTACAATGAGCAGTTCTTC; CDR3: CASSLISFGSYNEQFF
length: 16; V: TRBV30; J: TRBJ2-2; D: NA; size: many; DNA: TGTGCCTGGAGTGACCGGGAGATCGGAATCACCGGGGAGCTGTTTTTT; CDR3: CAWSDREIGITGELFF
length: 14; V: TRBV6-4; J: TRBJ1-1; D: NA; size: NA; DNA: TGTGCCAGCAGTTACCGGGGGAGCGGCACTGAAGCTTTCTTT; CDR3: CASSYRGSGTEAFF
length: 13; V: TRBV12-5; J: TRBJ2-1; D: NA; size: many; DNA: TGTGCTAGTGGTTTGGCGACTGTAAATGAGCAGTTCTTC; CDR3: CASGLATVNEQFF
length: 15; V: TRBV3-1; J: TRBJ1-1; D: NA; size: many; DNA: TGTGCCAGCAGCCAGCCCCGGACTGACCGGACTGAAGCTTTCTTT; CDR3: CASSQPRTDRTEAFF
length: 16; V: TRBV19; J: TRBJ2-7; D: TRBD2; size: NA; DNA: TGTGCCAGTAGTATAGCGGGACTAGCGGGAGCCGACGAGCAGTACTTC; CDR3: CASSIAGLAGADEQYF
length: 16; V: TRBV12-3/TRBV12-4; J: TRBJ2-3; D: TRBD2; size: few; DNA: TGTGCCAGCAGCCCCTCTAGCGGGAGTGGGGCAGATACGCAGTATTTT; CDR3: CASSPSSGSGADTQYF
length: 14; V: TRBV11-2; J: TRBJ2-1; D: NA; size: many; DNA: TGTGCCAGCAGCTTAGTCGGCGGGGTCGATGAGCAGTTCTTC; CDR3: CASSLVGGVDEQFF
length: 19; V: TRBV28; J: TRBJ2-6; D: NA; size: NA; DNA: TGTGCCAGCAGTTTATGGGGGGACACCCCAACGGCTGGGGCCAACGTCCTGACTTTC; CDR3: CASSLWGDTPTAGANVLTF
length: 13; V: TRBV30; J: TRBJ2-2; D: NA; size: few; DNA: TGTGCCTGGACCGGGAGTGGCACCGGGGAGCTGTTTTTT; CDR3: CAWTGSGTGELFF
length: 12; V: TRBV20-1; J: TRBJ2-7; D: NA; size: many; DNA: TGCAGTGCTAGAAACAGCCCCTACGAGCAGTACTTC; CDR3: CSARNSPYEQYF
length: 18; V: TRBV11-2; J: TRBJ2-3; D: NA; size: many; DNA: TGTGCCAGCAGCAATTTCCCTGCGGGCGTTCCGCCCACAGATACGCAGTATTTT; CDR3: CASSNFPAGVPPTDTQYF
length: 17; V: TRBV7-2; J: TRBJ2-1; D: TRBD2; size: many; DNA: TGTGCCAGCAGGGGGTCTCCCGGGACTAGCGGATACAATGAGCAGTTCTTC; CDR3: CASRGSPGTSGYNEQFF
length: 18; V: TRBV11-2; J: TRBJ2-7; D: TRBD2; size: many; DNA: TGTGCCAGCAGCTTGACGGGACTAGTGACGGGTTACTCCTACGAGCAGTACTTC; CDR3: CASSLTGLVTGYSYEQYF
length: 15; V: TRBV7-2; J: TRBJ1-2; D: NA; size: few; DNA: TGTGCCAGCAGCTTAAGAGGGGCGCAGATATCTGGCTACACCTTC; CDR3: CASSLRGAQISGYTF
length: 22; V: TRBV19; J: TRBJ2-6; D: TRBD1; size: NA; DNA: TGTGCCAGTAGGAGAACTGACCGGGACAGGGTTGGGGGGGGCTCTGGGGCCAACGTCCTGACTTTC; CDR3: CASRRTDRDRVGGGSGANVLTF
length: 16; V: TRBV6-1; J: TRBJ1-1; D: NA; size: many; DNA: TGTGCCAGCAGTGAAGAGGGGTCCACGCGATCTGGTGAAGCTTTCTTT; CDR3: CASSEEGSTRSGEAFF
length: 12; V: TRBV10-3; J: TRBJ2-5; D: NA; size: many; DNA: TGTGCCATCCGGGACATGCAAGAGACCCAGTACTTC; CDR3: CAIRDMQETQYF
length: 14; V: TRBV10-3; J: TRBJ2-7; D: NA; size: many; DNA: TGTGCCATCAGTGTGACAGGTTACTCCTACGAGCAGTACTTC; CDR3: CAISVTGYSYEQYF
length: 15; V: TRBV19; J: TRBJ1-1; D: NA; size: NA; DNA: TGTGCCACCAGAAGCAGGTGGGGGCAGAACACTGAAGCTTTCTTT; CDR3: CATRSRWGQNTEAFF
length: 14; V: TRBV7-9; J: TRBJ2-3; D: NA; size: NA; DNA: TGTGCCAGCAGCCCTGGTGGTTCGGCTACTACGCAGTATTTT; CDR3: CASSPGGSATTQYF
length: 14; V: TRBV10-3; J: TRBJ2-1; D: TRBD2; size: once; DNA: TGTGCCATCAGTGGACTAGCGGGAGATAATGAGCAGTTCTTC; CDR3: CAISGLAGDNEQFF
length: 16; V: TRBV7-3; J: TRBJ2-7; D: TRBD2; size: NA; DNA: TGTGCCAGCAGCCAGCGTATGACTAGCGGGAACCACGAGCAGTACTTC; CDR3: CASSQRMTSGNHEQYF
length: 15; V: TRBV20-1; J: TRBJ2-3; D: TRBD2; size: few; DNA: TGCAGTGCTAGAGGACTAGCGGGAGTCACCGATACGCAGTATTTT; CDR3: CSARGLAGVTDTQYF
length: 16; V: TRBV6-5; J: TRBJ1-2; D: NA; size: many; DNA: TGTGCCAGCAGTTACTCTCCGGTACCCCTGAACTATGGCTACACCTTC; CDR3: CASSYSPVPLNYGYTF